The sequence of this TCR beta chain was determined in a study of blood T cell repertoires in COVID-19. Study background: Samples taken during acute and convalescent COVID-19 were collected in the United States, Italy and Spain. T cells, B-cell-depleted T cells, or PBMCs supplied cDNA or gDNA.

This CDR3 has 14 residues. Germline lookup yields CDR1 LNHDA and CDR2 SQIVND (reference sequence). Trimming stripped 8 bases from V and 0 bases from J, with 14 bases between. Original handling: Counts of nucleated cells, estimated from reference gene primer amplification, were obtained. Measured with immunoSEQ multiplex PCR; TCRdb has only the in-frame clones, and not every one. The D gene and trimming were derived from the DNA, and the V and J assignments and clone size from that table. Of 150,000 to 200,000 clones in the sample, roughly 79% were seen once. This chain uses TRBV19 with TRBJ2-7, with unresolved D. The clonotype comes from a woman between 65 and 79 years old with acute or convalescent COVID-19. Sequencing was carried out using peripheral blood. CDR3 coding DNA: TGTGCCAGTCGTACCGTACGCGACTCCTACGAGCAGTACTTC. Encoded protein: CASRTVRDSYEQYF.